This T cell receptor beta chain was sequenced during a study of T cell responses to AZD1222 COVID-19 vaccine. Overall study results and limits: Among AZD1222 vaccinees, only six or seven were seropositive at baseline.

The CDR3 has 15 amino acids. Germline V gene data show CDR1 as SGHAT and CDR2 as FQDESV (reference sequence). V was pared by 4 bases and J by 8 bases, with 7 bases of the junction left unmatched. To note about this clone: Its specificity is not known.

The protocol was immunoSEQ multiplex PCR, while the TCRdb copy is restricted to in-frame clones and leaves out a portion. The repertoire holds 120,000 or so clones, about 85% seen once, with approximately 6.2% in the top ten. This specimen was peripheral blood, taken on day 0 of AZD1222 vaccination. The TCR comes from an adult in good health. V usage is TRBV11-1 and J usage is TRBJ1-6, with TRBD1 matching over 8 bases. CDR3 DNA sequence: TGTGCCAGCAGCTGGCGACAGGGGCTGGATTCACCCCTCCACTTT. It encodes CASSWRQGLDSPLHF.